This T cell receptor (beta chain) was identified in a study of T cell responses to AZD1222 COVID-19 vaccine. A word on this clone: Antigen: not known.

Profiled with immunoSEQ multiplex PCR; TCRdb holds only in-frame clones, not every one. The table has 150,000 to 200,000 clones, about 93% seen once. The study, taken as a whole, reports: The study found Spike-specific TCR breadth and depth rose after two AZD1222 doses. Targeting of unmutated variant regions was reportedly seen in nearly half of spike-specific TCRs.

Specimen: peripheral blood, collected on day 0 of AZD1222 vaccination. The clonotype was recovered from an adult in good health.

CDR3 DNA sequence: TGTGCCAGCAGCCAACTCAACCCCAAGCGGGGGGAAGAGACCCAGTACTTC. This translates into CASSQLNPKRGEETQYF. This chain connects TRBV14 to TRBJ2-5; 9 bases match TRBD2. The germline V gene has CDR1 SGHDN and CDR2 FVKESK. The CDR3 spans 17 residues. With 2 bases clipped from V and 3 bases from J, the junction kept 10 bases outside the gene matches.